The T cell receptor (beta chain) under discussion was sequenced for a study of shared clonotypes between healthy human individuals. Study results and caveats: There were few donors, and this limited the genetic and exposure-history diversity represented.

Germline CDR1 reads LGHNA; CDR2 reads YNFKEQ. CDR3 size: 18 residues. Only one count was recorded for this clone. The antigen is not known. One junction end disagrees with the germline gene, perhaps due to a read error. Profiling relied on immunoSEQ multiplex PCR, and the TCRdb table lists in-frame clones only, not all of them. The sample includes millions of clones, 95% of them seen just once. The receptor was isolated from a man aged 18 to 29 in good health. The specimen sequenced was naive CD4+ T cells sorted from blood. The subset is: CD45RA+ positively selected. The V gene is TRBV4-2, the J gene TRBJ1-1; D remains unclear. CDR3 sequence reads: CASSQDPGAVGMNIEAFF. In nucleotides, the CDR3 is TGTGCCAGCAGCCAAGATCCCGGAGCAGTGGGCATGAACATTGAAGCTTTCTTT.